This passage covers 14 T cell receptor beta chains from one sample sequenced in a study of T cells in Graves' hyperthyroidism and ophthalmopathy. RNA transcripts gave rise to amplified TCR beta CDR3 regions. A set of HTBI primers served as the primers for a first-round RT-PCR of the TCR CDR3. TCRdb itself ran the multiplex PCR reads through MiXCR, one entry per CDR3 protein. The sample has 300,000 to 400,000 distinct CDR3 sequences; 21% are singletons. Material: blood. Source of these receptors: a woman between 45 and 65 years old with Graves' hyperthyroidism.

This clonotype was detected ten times or more. This chain links TRBV7-9 with TRBJ2-5; D perhaps matches TRBD1 (6 bases). The germline CDR1 and CDR2 sequences are SEHNR and FQNEAQ (reference sequence). V gave up 3 bases and J gave up 4 bases, with 12 bases separating them. CDR3 length: 14 amino acids. CDR3 nucleotide sequence: TGTGCCAGCAGCTTGTCCAGGGGTGGAGAGACCCAGTACTTC. As protein: CASSLSRGGETQYF.

The chain uses TRBV2 and TRBJ2-6; D uncertain. Per the germline V gene, CDR1 is SNHLY and CDR2 is FYNNEI. The CDR3 has 15 residues. The V and J ends lost 5 bases and 3 bases respectively, with 11 bases between them. The CDR3: CASSSRWGGANVLTF. In DNA, the CDR3 is TGTGCCAGCAGTTCCCGCTGGGGTGGGGCCAACGTCCTGACTTTC.

This clonotype came up many times. This chain joins TRBV5-1 and TRBJ1-1; D gene ambiguous. This CDR3 contains 16 residues. In germline, CDR1 is SGHRS, CDR2 YFSETQ. V dropped 3 bases and J dropped 1 base, with 16 bases sitting between them. CDR3: CASSYAKGNRNTEAFF. In nucleotides, the CDR3 is TGCGCCAGCAGCTATGCGAAAGGGAATAGGAACACTGAAGCTTTCTTT. The variable domain in full, completed from reference TRBV5-1 and TRBJ1-1, reads KAGVTQTPRYLIKTRGQQVTLSCSPISGHRSVSWYQQTPGQGLQFLFEYFSETQRNKGNFPGRFSGRQFSNSRSEMNVSTLELGDSALYLCASSYAKGNRNTEAFFGQGTRLTVV.

The rearrangement uses TRBV19 and TRBJ1-1; no reliable D call. The CDR3 extends over 12 amino acids. Trimming removed 9 bases at V and 4 bases at J, with 12 bases between. Germline values: CDR1 LNHDA, CDR2 SQIVND (reference sequence). CDR3 DNA: TGTGCCAGCGTGGGCAGTTCCACTGAAGCTTTCTTT. It specifies CASVGSSTEAFF.

The chain links TRBV14 to TRBJ2-2, with D possibly TRBD2 on 5 matching bases. Germline assignment: CDR1 SGHDN and CDR2 FVKESK. The CDR3 length is 16 residues. V lost 4 bases, J lost 1 base, and 13 bases lay in between. The CDR3 DNA sequence: TGTGCCAGCAGCCCCGCCCCGGGGTTGAACACCGGGGAGCTGTTTTTT. Amino acid sequence: CASSPAPGLNTGELFF.

The genes are TRBV9 and TRBJ2-1; TRBD2 matches 8 bases. The CDR3 has 15 amino acids. The J segment lost 7 bases and the V segment lost 0 bases, leaving 6 bases of the junction unmatched. The germline gives CDR1 SGDLS, CDR2 YYNGEE. The CDR3 spells CASSVAGGPGNEQFF. The CDR3 DNA is TGTGCCAGCAGCGTAGCGGGAGGGCCTGGGAATGAGCAGTTCTTC.

This clonotype has at least ten counts. V is TRBV5-1 and J is TRBJ1-4, with no clear D. The CDR3 is 15 residues long. The germline V gene has CDR1 SGHRS and CDR2 YFSETQ. Trimming shortened V by 0 bases and J by 5 bases, and 11 bases separated the two germline ends. The CDR3 reads CASSLAGRINEKLFF. Written as DNA, the CDR3 is TGCGCCAGCAGCTTGGCCGGACGGATAAATGAAAAACTGTTTTTT.

This clonotype was seen ten or more times. The rearrangement joins TRBV2 to TRBJ1-5, with D uncertain. The CDR3 totals 14 residues. CDR1 SNHLY and CDR2 FYNNEI come from the germline V gene. The V end was cut by 4 bases, the J end by 2 bases, with 9 bases between. The CDR3 nucleotides read TGTGCCAGCAGTGTGAGCGGTGGCAATCAGCCCCAGCATTTT. Translating gives CASSVSGGNQPQHF.

This clonotype was seen more than once but under ten times. The chain recombines TRBV6-1 with TRBJ2-1; D not certain. V gave up 4 bases and J gave up 6 bases, with 7 bases separating them. The CDR3 sequence is 12 residues long. Germline V lookup: CDR1 MNHNS, CDR2 SASEGT. The CDR3 DNA follows: TGTGCCAGCAGTGTCTCGTTCAATGAGCAGTTCTTC. Its protein is CASSVSFNEQFF.

This clonotype was observed a handful of times. J is TRBJ2-1 and V is TRBV6-7; 10 positions agree with TRBD2. TRBV6-7 is known as an ORF, though its function is uncertain. J lost 8 bases, V lost 7 bases, and 11 bases had no gene match. The CDR3 loop spans 15 amino acids. CDR3 nucleotide sequence: TGTGCCAGCATTGATATAGCGGGGGGAATTGATGAGCAGTTCTTC. It yields the protein CASIDIAGGIDEQFF.

This clonotype occurred a few times. The rearrangement uses TRBV4-1 and TRBJ2-1, with TRBD1 identical over 8 bases. CDR3 size: 16 residues. Germline CDR1 reads MGHRA; CDR2 reads YSYEKL. The V gene end was trimmed by 1 base and the J gene end by 6 bases; junction bases not matched to a gene: 8. CDR3: CASSQVGTGLSNEQFF. The CDR3 DNA reads TGCGCCAGCAGCCAAGTCGGGACAGGTTTATCCAATGAGCAGTTCTTC.

This clonotype was seen ten or more times. The chain uses TRBV28 and TRBJ2-3, with D possibly being TRBD1 (6 bases). This CDR3 is 13 amino acids long. Germline lookup yields CDR1 MDHEN and CDR2 SYDVKM. Deletions cut 6 bases from V and 4 bases from J, with 11 bases between. CDR3 bases: TGTGCCAGCAGCTTGACAGGTCCAGATACGCAGTATTTT. It is translated as CASSLTGPDTQYF.

This clonotype was picked up a small number of times. The J gene is TRBJ2-1, the V gene TRBV19; weak D call: TRBD1 (7 bases). Trimming removed 3 bases at V and 3 bases at J, with 15 bases between. The CDR3 extends over 16 amino acids. The V gene's germline CDR1 is LNHDA and CDR2 SQIVND (reference sequence). CDR3 loop: CASSIWRGLGYNEQFF. DNA for the CDR3: TGTGCCAGTAGTATTTGGAGGGGGCTCGGCTACAATGAGCAGTTCTTC.

This clonotype came up many times. This sequence joins TRBV12-3 or TRBV12-4 and TRBJ2-3; 9 nucleotides align to TRBD2. V lost 6 bases and J lost 4; bases outside the gene matches: 11. The length of the CDR3 is 16 residues. CDR3 region: CASSPHLRGGSDTQYF. CDR3 in DNA: TGTGCCAGCAGCCCCCATTTGCGGGGGGGTTCAGATACGCAGTATTTT.